A selection of T cell receptor beta chains follows, all from one sample in a study of T cell repertoires in cytomegalovirus infection. TCRdb processed the reads anew with MiXCR; each CDR3 protein has one entry. The sample consists of around 550,000 distinct CDR3 sequences, about 30% of them appearing once. The sequencing input was PBMCs. These receptors all stem from a human donor in good health (CMV status not recorded). Some clones in this sample may be carry-over from other donors' samples. CDR3s include the opening cysteine and the closing phenylalanine or tryptophan. Fields, in order: clone size, J gene, D gene, V gene, CDR3 protein, CDR3 DNA. A D gene is named only where the DNA matches it firmly. Only part of the rows carry a size: once, few, many, or a class if the clone is expanded.

>few|TRBJ1-1|.|TRBV7-9
CASIFEGGGNTEAFF
TGTGCCAGCATCTTCGAGGGGGGGGGAAACACTGAAGCTTTCTTT
>few|TRBJ2-3|.|TRBV15
CATSPDSLADTQYF
TGTGCCACCAGCCCAGATAGTTTAGCAGATACGCAGTATTTT
>few|TRBJ1-2|TRBD1|TRBV5-1
CASSKVESGTGGYTF
TGCGCCAGCAGCAAAGTTGAATCCGGGACAGGAGGCTACACCTTC
>few|TRBJ2-7|.|TRBV28
CASRLPQTFEQYF
TGTGCCAGCAGATTGCCACAGACGTTCGAGCAGTACTTC
>few|TRBJ2-2|.|TRBV6-2/TRBV6-3
CASSYEGEDTGELFF
TGTGCCAGCAGTTACGAGGGAGAGGACACCGGGGAGCTGTTTTTT
>.|TRBJ1-6|TRBD1|TRBV27
CASIQRTGLNSPLHF
TGTGCCAGCATCCAGCGGACAGGGTTAAATTCACCCCTCCACTTT
>many|TRBJ1-5|.|TRBV7-2
CASSLDNQPQHF
TGTGCCAGCAGCTTAGACAATCAGCCCCAGCATTTT
>.|TRBJ1-5|.|TRBV24-1
CATSEGGQPQHF
TGTGCCACCAGTGAAGGGGGACAGCCCCAGCATTTT
>.|TRBJ2-1|.|TRBV19
CASSIDPSRAGNEQFF
TGTGCCAGTAGTATAGATCCCAGCAGGGCGGGCAATGAGCAGTTCTTC
>many|TRBJ2-5|TRBD2|TRBV7-2
CASSLNGGREETQYF
TGTGCCAGCAGCTTAAATGGCGGGAGGGAGGAGACCCAGTACTTC
>many|TRBJ1-2|.|TRBV12-3/TRBV12-4
CASSLEGRGYTF
TGTGCCAGCAGCTTGGAGGGTCGCGGCTACACCTTC
>.|TRBJ1-2|.|TRBV11-2
CASSTARSGNYGYTF
TGTGCCAGCAGCACGGCCAGATCAGGGAATTATGGCTACACCTTC
>.|TRBJ2-1|.|TRBV19
CASSIYRSNRYNEQFF
TGTGCCAGTAGTATATATCGCTCCAACCGATACAATGAGCAGTTCTTC
>few|TRBJ2-1|TRBD2|TRBV24-1
CATSDPRVAGSYNEQFF
TGTGCCACCAGTGATCCCAGGGTAGCGGGGTCATACAATGAGCAGTTCTTC
>many|TRBJ2-7|.|TRBV7-8
CASSLEGHLSYEQYF
TGTGCCAGCAGCTTAGAGGGACACCTTTCCTACGAGCAGTACTTC
>few|TRBJ1-1|TRBD1|TRBV4-3
CASSQQTGATEAFF
TGCGCCAGCAGCCAGCAGACAGGGGCCACTGAAGCTTTCTTT
>.|TRBJ2-7|.|TRBV7-6
CASSFDFYEQYF
TGTGCCAGCAGCTTCGACTTCTACGAGCAGTACTTC
>many|TRBJ2-3|.|TRBV7-9
CASNGFRTPGRPDTQYF
TGTGCCAGCAATGGGTTCCGTACCCCAGGGAGACCAGATACGCAGTATTTT
>.|TRBJ1-1|TRBD1|TRBV25-1
CASSGQGRAGGTEAFF
TGTGCCAGCAGTGGACAGGGGAGGGCCGGTGGCACTGAAGCTTTCTTT
>.|TRBJ2-1|TRBD2|TRBV29-1
CSVGTSGSSQFF
TGCAGCGTCGGGACTAGCGGGAGTTCCCAGTTCTTC
>many|TRBJ1-2|.|TRBV19
CASSKYRDGYTF
TGTGCCAGTAGTAAATACAGGGATGGCTACACCTTC
>.|TRBJ2-5|TRBD2|TRBV3-1
CASSRGTSGPQETQYF
TGTGCCAGCAGCAGGGGGACTAGCGGGCCCCAAGAGACCCAGTACTTC
>few|TRBJ2-7|.|TRBV4-3
CASSQDQRANYEQYF
TGCGCCAGCAGCCAAGATCAGCGGGCGAACTACGAGCAGTACTTC
>.|TRBJ1-6|TRBD1|TRBV11-3
CASSIDREASPLHF
TGTGCCAGCAGCATAGACAGGGAGGCTTCACCCCTCCACTTT
>few|TRBJ2-5|TRBD1|TRBV25-1
CASSEDRYQETQYF
TGTGCCAGCAGCGAGGACAGGTACCAAGAGACCCAGTACTTC